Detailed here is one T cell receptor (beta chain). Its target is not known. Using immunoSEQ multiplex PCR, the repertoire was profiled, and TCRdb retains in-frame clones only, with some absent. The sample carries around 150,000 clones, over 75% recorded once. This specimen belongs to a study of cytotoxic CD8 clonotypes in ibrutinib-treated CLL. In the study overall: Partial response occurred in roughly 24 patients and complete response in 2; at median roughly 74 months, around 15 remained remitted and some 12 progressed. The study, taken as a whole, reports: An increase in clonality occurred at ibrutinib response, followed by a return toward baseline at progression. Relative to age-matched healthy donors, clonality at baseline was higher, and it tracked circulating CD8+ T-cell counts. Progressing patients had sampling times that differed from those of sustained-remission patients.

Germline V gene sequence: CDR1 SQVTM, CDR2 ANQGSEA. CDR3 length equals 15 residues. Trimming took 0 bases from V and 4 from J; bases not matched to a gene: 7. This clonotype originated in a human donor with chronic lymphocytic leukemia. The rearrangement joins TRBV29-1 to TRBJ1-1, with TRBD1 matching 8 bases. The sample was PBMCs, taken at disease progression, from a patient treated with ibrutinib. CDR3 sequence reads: CSVEDPRQGITEAFF. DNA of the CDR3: TGCAGCGTTGAAGACCCCCGACAGGGGATCACTGAAGCTTTCTTT.